Detailed here is one T cell receptor beta chain. Trimming took 0 bases from V and 1 from J, leaving 12 bases between them. CDR1 is KGHSH and CDR2 is LQKENI in the germline V gene. The CDR3 extends over 16 amino acids. The protocol was immunoSEQ multiplex PCR, while the TCRdb copy is restricted to in-frame clones and leaves out a portion. The sample has 150,000 to 200,000 clones, 65% to 90% seen once. The data stem from a study of blood T cell repertoires in COVID-19. This TCR was recovered from a man between 45 and 60 years old with active or convalescent COVID-19. The specimen sequenced was peripheral blood. The chain carries TRBV18 and TRBJ1-2, with D perhaps TRBD1 (5 bases). CDR3 protein: CASSPPSGPINYGYTF. CDR3 nucleotides: TGTGCCAGCTCACCACCATCAGGGCCTATTAACTATGGCTACACCTTC.